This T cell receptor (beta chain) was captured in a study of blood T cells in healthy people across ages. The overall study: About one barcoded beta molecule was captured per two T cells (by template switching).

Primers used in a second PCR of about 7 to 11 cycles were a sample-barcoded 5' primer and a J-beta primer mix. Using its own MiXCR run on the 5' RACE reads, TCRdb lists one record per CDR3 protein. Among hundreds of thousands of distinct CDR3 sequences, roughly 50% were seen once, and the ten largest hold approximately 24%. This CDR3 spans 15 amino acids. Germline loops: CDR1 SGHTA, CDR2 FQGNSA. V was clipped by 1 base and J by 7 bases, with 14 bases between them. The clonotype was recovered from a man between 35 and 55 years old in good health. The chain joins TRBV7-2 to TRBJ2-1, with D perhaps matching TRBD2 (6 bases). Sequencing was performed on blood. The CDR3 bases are TGTGCCAGCAGCTTAGGACGACTAGGAGGGAATGAGCAGTTCTTC. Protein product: CASSLGRLGGNEQFF.